This record covers a single T cell receptor beta chain. What it binds is unknown. The data are from a study of T cell responses to AZD1222 COVID-19 vaccine. General study results and limits: None of the repertoires were sampled until the peak T cell response had passed. With dominance at 160-218 and 743-854, vaccine-associated CD4 TCRs spanned spike. Receipt of two AZD1222 doses was followed by a rise in Spike-specific TCR breadth and depth. It should be noted that donors were predominantly white British and more often female, and clonal diversity was possibly underestimated.

The V end lost 7 bases, the J end lost 3 bases, and 19 bases lay between the germline ends. From germline, CDR1 is SNHLY and CDR2 FYNNEI. The CDR3 covers 15 residues. Using immunoSEQ multiplex PCR, the repertoire was profiled, and TCRdb retains in-frame clones only, with some absent. The sample contains about 85,000 clones, roughly 85% of which appear only once. Material: peripheral blood, obtained on day 0 of AZD1222 vaccination. The clonotype originates from an adult in good health. This chain joins TRBV2 and TRBJ2-7, with D perhaps matching TRBD2 (6 bases). For the CDR3, the DNA is TGTGCCAGCACTGCAGCCGGAGGGTTACGCTACGAGCAGTACTTC. Its protein product is CASTAAGGLRYEQYF.